Following are 32 T cell receptor beta chains from one sample sequenced in a study of T cell repertoires in cytomegalovirus infection. TCRdb redid the calling of the reads with MiXCR, one entry per CDR3 protein. The sample lists under 800,000 distinct CDR3 sequences; approximately 25% were seen once. Sequencing used CD8+ T cells from PBMCs. The receptors were sampled from a human donor in good health (CMV status not recorded). Some clones in this sample may be carry-over from other donors' samples.

The chain uses TRBV7-9 and TRBJ2-7; unclear D gene. There are 14 residues in the CDR3. Trimming removed 2 bases at V and 7 bases at J, with 15 bases between. Germline assignment: CDR1 SEHNR and CDR2 FQNEAQ (reference sequence). The CDR3 protein is CASSLTAPGGEQYF. CDR3 in DNA: TGTGCCAGCAGCTTAACGGCACCCGGTGGTGAGCAGTACTTC.

The gene calls are TRBV6-2 or TRBV6-3 and TRBJ2-1, with 7 positions matching TRBD2. Trimming cost V 4 bases and J 5 bases; bases outside gene matches: 5. Germline CDR1 reads MNHEY; CDR2 reads SVGEGT. The CDR3 spans 14 residues. CDR3 amino acids: CASSLAGSHNEQFF. The CDR3 DNA reads as TGTGCCAGCAGTTTAGCGGGCAGTCACAATGAGCAGTTCTTC.

A word on this clonotype: Since no conserved phenylalanine or tryptophan closes the CDR3, a read error is the likely cause. In nucleotides, the CDR3 is TGTGCCAGTAGTACCCGACACCTGAACACTGAAGCTTTCTCT. Translated: CASSTRHLNTEAFS. V and J are TRBV19 and TRBJ1-1; D is uncertain. Trimming pared 4 bases from V and 0 bases from J, leaving 9 bases between. The CDR3 contains 14 residues. Germline CDR1 reads LNHDA; CDR2 reads SQIVND (reference sequence).

The genes are TRBV6-2 or TRBV6-3 and TRBJ1-5; weak D call: TRBD1 (5 bases). V was clipped by 0 bases and J by 7 bases, with 13 bases between them. This CDR3 comprises 15 residues. Germline V gene data show CDR1 as MNHEY and CDR2 as SVGEGT. The CDR3 protein is CASSYSRETRQPQHF. The CDR3 DNA sequence: TGTGCCAGCAGTTACTCCAGGGAAACACGGCAGCCCCAGCATTTT.

This chain links TRBV27 with TRBJ2-6; no clear D gene. Trimming removed 3 bases at V and 2 bases at J, with 5 bases between. This CDR3 is built from 14 residues. Germline CDR1 reads MNHEY; CDR2 reads SMNVEV (reference sequence). CDR3 DNA sequence: TGTGCCAGCAGTTTTCTCCCTGGGGCCAACGTCCTGACTTTC. It specifies CASSFLPGANVLTF. The variable domain in full, completed from reference TRBV27 and TRBJ2-6, reads EAQVTQNPRYLITVTGKKLTVTCSQNMNHEYMSWYRQDPGLGLRQIYYSMNVEVTDKGDVPEGYKVSRKEKRNFPLILESPSPNQTSLYFCASSFLPGANVLTFGAGSRLTVL.

The chain has TRBV6-5 and TRBJ2-1; perhaps TRBD2 as D (6 bases). V was pared by 8 bases and J by 4 bases, with 9 bases between. The germline CDR1 and CDR2 sequences are MNHEY and SVGAGI. The CDR3 loop spans 12 amino acids. The CDR3 DNA reads TGTGCCAGCCGGAGGGAGTACAATGAGCAGTTCTTC. It translates to CASRREYNEQFF.

The CDR3 protein is CASSRLDREETQYF. The DNA of the CDR3 is TGTGCCAGCAGCCGACTCGACAGGGAAGAGACCCAGTACTTC. The chain recombines TRBV6-5 with TRBJ2-5; 7 bases align to TRBD1. The CDR3 loop spans 14 amino acids. Trimming cost V 6 bases and J 3 bases; bases outside gene matches: 7. CDR1 is MNHEY and CDR2 is SVGAGI in the germline V gene.

The CDR3 loop reads CASSEGWGLAGRGDTEAFF. The CDR3 nucleotides are TGTGCCAGCAGTGAAGGTTGGGGTTTGGCGGGGCGGGGCGACACTGAAGCTTTCTTT. The gene calls are TRBV2 and TRBJ1-1, with D maybe TRBD1 (5 bases). Germline-derived CDR1 and CDR2 are SNHLY and FYNNEI. The CDR3 loop spans 19 amino acids. The V end was cut by 1 base, the J end by 3 bases, with 24 bases between.

This clonotype has a count of ten or more. This chain joins TRBV7-6 and TRBJ1-3; TRBD1 might be the D (6 bases). Trimming pared 1 base from V and 0 bases from J, leaving 10 bases between. There are 16 residues in the CDR3. Looked up from germline, CDR1 is SGHVS and CDR2 is FNYEAQ. The CDR3 region has the DNA TGTGCCAGCAGCTTAGTGGACAGAGCCTCTGGAAACACCATATATTTT. Translated: CASSLVDRASGNTIYF. Full variable domain (outside the CDR3, taken from reference TRBV7-6 and TRBJ1-3): GAGVSQSPRYKVTKRGQDVALRCDPISGHVSLYWYRQALGQGPEFLTYFNYEAQQDKSGLPNDRFSAERPEGSISTLTIQRTEQRDSAMYRCASSLVDRASGNTIYFGEGSWLTVV.

This clonotype was observed many times. The V call is TRBV6-5, the J call TRBJ1-1; D remains unclear. Germline V CDR1 and CDR2: MNHEY, SVGAGI. The CDR3 covers 13 residues. Trimming removed 6 bases at V and 0 bases at J, with 8 bases between. The CDR3: CASSRALNTEAFF. CDR3 DNA sequence: TGTGCCAGCAGCCGCGCCCTGAACACTGAAGCTTTCTTT.

This clonotype has at least ten counts. V usage is TRBV7-9 and J usage is TRBJ2-5; no clear D. The CDR3 is 13 amino acids. The V gene's germline CDR1 is SEHNR and CDR2 FQNEAQ (reference sequence). V lost 5 bases and J lost 1, with 8 bases in between. The DNA for the CDR3 is TGTGCCAGCAGCCCAGCCTCCCAAGAGACCCAGTACTTC. It specifies CASSPASQETQYF.

CDR3 amino acids: CSASGSLGETQYF. In DNA form, the CDR3 reads TGCAGTGCGTCGGGATCCCTGGGGGAGACCCAGTACTTC. The chain recombines TRBV20-1 with TRBJ2-5; D may be TRBD2 (5 bases). Germline loops: CDR1 DFQATT, CDR2 SNEGSKA (reference sequence). The CDR3 has 13 residues. Trimming stripped 6 bases from V and 5 bases from J, with 16 bases between.

This chain links TRBV27 with TRBJ2-4; TRBD2 is a possible D gene (5 bases). Germline assignment: CDR1 MNHEY and CDR2 SMNVEV (reference sequence). The CDR3 covers 15 residues. Trimming took 10 bases from V and 0 from J, leaving 16 bases between them. The CDR3 region has the DNA TGTGCCACAAAAAAAGCGGCTCTAGCCAAAAACATTCAGTACTTC. Translation gives CATKKAALAKNIQYF.

In its sample, this clonotype was seen a few times. The chain links TRBV29-1 to TRBJ2-1; D is perhaps TRBD2 (6 bases). CDR3 size: 14 residues. CDR1 is SQVTM, CDR2 ANQGSEA, per germline. The V gene lost 6 bases and the J gene lost 4 bases, with 16 bases spanning the gap. The CDR3: CSVLGGISYNEQFF. Written as DNA, the CDR3 is TGCAGCGTACTTGGGGGGATATCGTACAATGAGCAGTTCTTC.

This clonotype came up many times. V is TRBV25-1 and J is TRBJ2-3; D call uncertain. Trimming stripped 2 bases from V and 2 bases from J, with 5 bases between. The CDR3 is 13 amino acids. CDR1 and CDR2 (germline): MGHDK, SYGVNS. This CDR3 reads CASSETTTDTQYF. The CDR3 region has the DNA TGTGCCAGCAGTGAAACGACCACAGATACGCAGTATTTT. Drawing the rest from reference TRBV25-1 and TRBJ2-3, the complete variable domain is EADIYQTPRYLVIGTGKKITLECSQTMGHDKMYWYQQDPGMELHLIHYSYGVNSTEKGDLSSESTVSRIRTEHFPLTLESARPSHTSQYLCASSETTTDTQYFGPGTRLTVL.

This clonotype has ten or more counts. The chain links TRBV7-9 to TRBJ2-5, with a possible D match to TRBD2 (7 bases). Trimming pared 5 bases from V and 5 bases from J, leaving 18 bases between. CDR1 and CDR2 (germline): SEHNR, FQNEAQ (reference sequence). The CDR3 totals 15 residues. CDR3 sequence: CASSPTGRGSETQYF. DNA of the CDR3: TGTGCCAGCAGCCCGACGGGGAGGGGGAGTGAGACCCAGTACTTC.

This rearrangement joins TRBV7-9 to TRBJ2-1, with D unresolved. The CDR3 consists of 16 residues. CDR1 and CDR2 from the germline V gene are SEHNR and FQNEAQ (reference sequence). The V gene lost 7 bases and the J gene lost 10 bases, with 26 bases spanning the gap. CDR3 bases: TGTGCCAGCATCCAGCCCAGGATCCCCGTACAAGGAGAGCAGTTCTTC. Translated: CASIQPRIPVQGEQFF.

This chain links TRBV7-9 with TRBJ1-1; D is perhaps TRBD1 (5 bases). Trimming took off 1 base at V and 7 bases at J, with 10 bases between the two ends. This CDR3 contains 13 residues. CDR1 and CDR2 (germline): SEHNR, FQNEAQ (reference sequence). Here the CDR3 DNA reads TGTGCCAGCAGCTTAGGACAGATACTTGAAGCTTTCTTT. Translating it yields CASSLGQILEAFF.

This clonotype appeared many times. J is TRBJ1-2 and V is TRBV7-9; D is ambiguous. The V and J ends lost 3 bases and 6 bases respectively, with 8 bases between them. The CDR3 runs to 12 residues. CDR1 is SEHNR and CDR2 is FQNEAQ in the germline V gene (reference sequence). CDR3 in amino acids: CASSLAENGYTF. CDR3 bases: TGTGCCAGCAGCTTGGCGGAAAATGGCTACACCTTC. Supplemented by reference TRBV7-9 and TRBJ1-2, the full variable domain reads DTGVSQNPRHKITKRGQNVTFRCDPISEHNRLYWYRQTLGQGPEFLTYFQNEAQLEKSRLLSDRFSAERPKGSFSTLEIQRTEQGDSAMYLCASSLAENGYTFGSGTRLTVV.

In its sample, this clonotype was seen a few times. The rearrangement uses TRBV7-9 and TRBJ1-5, with TRBD1 identical over 9 bases. J was trimmed by 5 bases and V by 8 bases; bases with no gene match: 4. CDR1 and CDR2 (germline): SEHNR, FQNEAQ (reference sequence). This CDR3 spans 13 amino acids. In DNA form, the CDR3 reads TGTGCCAGCGCCCGGGACAGGGATCAGCCCCAGCATTTT. It codes for CASARDRDQPQHF.

Ten or more counts support this clonotype. V is TRBV7-9 and J is TRBJ2-7; TRBD2 aligns across 10 bases. The CDR3 is 14 residues long. Unmatched junction bases numbered 4, after V lost 5 bases and J lost 3 bases. The germline gives CDR1 SEHNR, CDR2 FQNEAQ (reference sequence). CDR3 DNA sequence: TGTGCCAGCAGCCCCCGGACTAGCGGCTACGAGCAGTACTTC. It codes for CASSPRTSGYEQYF.

This clonotype came up once. A much larger clone differs by one base, so this may be a read error. The gene calls are TRBV7-6 and TRBJ2-1; the D is unclear. CDR3 length: 13 residues. Germline V gives CDR1 SGHVS, CDR2 FNYEAQ. Trimming shortened V by 5 bases and J by 9 bases, and 14 bases separated the two germline ends. CDR3 bases: TGTGCCAGCAGCCCTGGGGTAGTCCGTGAGCAGTTCTTC. This gives the protein CASSPGVVREQFF. The full variable domain, with the rest looked up from reference TRBV7-6 and TRBJ2-1, is GAGVSQSPRYKVTKRGQDVALRCDPISGHVSLYWYRQALGQGPEFLTYFNYEAQQDKSGLPNDRFSAERPEGSISTLTIQRTEQRDSAMYRCASSPGVVREQFFGPGTRLTVL.

Concerning this clonotype: At one end, the junction sequence differs from germline, possibly due to a read error. This chain connects TRBV28 to TRBJ1-1; D is uncertain. CDR3 length equals 10 residues. Germline CDR1 reads MDHEN; CDR2 reads SYDVKM. The CDR3 DNA reads TGCGCAGCAGTAGAAGGCGAAGCTTTCTTT. Amino acids: CAAVEGEAFF. The variable domain in full, with the rest retrieved from reference TRBV28 and TRBJ1-1, is DVKVTQSSRYLVKRTGEKVFLECVQDMDHENMFWYRQDPGLGLRLIYFSYDVKMKEKGDIPEGYSVSREKKERFSLILESASTNQTSMYLCAAVEGEAFFGQGTRLTVV.

The chain joins TRBV2 to TRBJ2-7, with D perhaps matching TRBD1 or TRBD2 (5 bases each). The CDR3 length is 14 residues. Germline V gene sequence: CDR1 SNHLY, CDR2 FYNNEI. V was cut by 3 bases and J by 0 bases, with 9 bases left in between. The CDR3 loop reads CASSEGVGSYEQYF. The CDR3 region has the DNA TGTGCCAGCAGTGAGGGGGTAGGCTCCTACGAGCAGTACTTC.

In this sample, this clonotype turned up a few times. J is TRBJ1-6 and V is TRBV6-2 or TRBV6-3; D is undetermined. Trimming shortened V by 8 bases and J by 9 bases, and 14 bases separated the two germline ends. The germline V gene encodes CDR1 MNHEY and CDR2 SVGEGT. The CDR3 consists of 13 residues. The CDR3 protein is CASLSGWASPLHF. The CDR3, as DNA: TGTGCCAGCCTCTCGGGGTGGGCTTCACCCCTCCACTTT.

The chain combines TRBV12-3 or TRBV12-4 with TRBJ1-2; weak D call: TRBD1 (5 bases). The length of the CDR3 is 18 residues. The ends were cut back, 1 base at V and 6 bases at J, with 24 bases in the middle. The DNA of the CDR3 is TGTGCCAGCAGTTTAGAGCCCCTGGGCAGGGCAAGGAAGAATGGCTACACCTTC. It specifies CASSLEPLGRARKNGYTF.

This clonotype has just a few counts. This chain links TRBV2 with TRBJ2-7, with a tentative D call TRBD1 (6 bases). CDR3 size: 14 residues. Germline CDR1 is SNHLY and CDR2 is FYNNEI. Trimming stripped 5 bases from V and 2 bases from J, with 13 bases between. CDR3 nucleotide sequence: TGTGCCAGCAGTCACCGGGACACAGCCTACGAGCAGTACTTC. Translation: CASSHRDTAYEQYF.

This sequence joins TRBV19 and TRBJ2-4, with D possibly TRBD2 on 5 matching bases. The CDR3 runs to 16 residues. Germline-derived CDR1 and CDR2 are LNHDA and SQIVND (reference sequence). Trimming removed 2 bases at V and 0 bases at J, with 11 bases between. The CDR3 DNA reads TGTGCCAGTAGTATACCAGACGAGGGAGCCAAAAACATTCAGTACTTC. It is translated as CASSIPDEGAKNIQYF.

This clonotype was counted a few times. The rearrangement joins TRBV18 to TRBJ2-1, with D maybe TRBD2 (5 bases). V gave up 3 bases and J gave up 7 bases, with 10 bases separating them. CDR3 size: 13 residues. Germline V gene lookup returns CDR1 KGHSH and CDR2 LQKENI. DNA of the CDR3: TGTGCCAGCTCACCCGGAGGATCAAATGAGCAGTTCTTC. Residues: CASSPGGSNEQFF.

This clonotype was seen many times. V and J are TRBV28 and TRBJ1-6; TRBD1 agrees at 9 bases. The CDR3 sequence is 18 residues long. Trimming at V came to 4 bases and at J to 0 bases, leaving 7 bases not matched to a gene. Germline CDR1 reads MDHEN; CDR2 reads SYDVKM. CDR3 sequence: CASSSPMTGGSYNSPLHF. CDR3 sequence (DNA): TGTGCCAGCAGTTCGCCAATGACAGGGGGCTCCTATAATTCACCCCTCCACTTT.

This clonotype was counted a few times. This chain uses TRBV28 with TRBJ2-7, with D perhaps TRBD2 (5 bases). The ends were cut back, 6 bases at V and 9 bases at J, with 12 bases in the middle. There are 11 residues in the CDR3. Germline V gene sequence: CDR1 MDHEN, CDR2 SYDVKM. The CDR3 protein is CASSHTSLQYV. CDR3 in DNA: TGTGCCAGCAGCCACACTAGTTTGCAGTACGTC.

The chain employs TRBV13 and TRBJ2-1; a possible D gene is TRBD1 (6 bases). CDR1 and CDR2 (germline): PRHDT, FYEKMQ (reference sequence). The CDR3 extends over 13 amino acids. V dropped 2 bases and J dropped 9 bases, with 11 bases sitting between them. CDR3 amino acids: CASSLPKGGEQFF. As DNA, the CDR3 is TGTGCCAGCAGCTTACCCAAAGGGGGTGAGCAGTTCTTC.